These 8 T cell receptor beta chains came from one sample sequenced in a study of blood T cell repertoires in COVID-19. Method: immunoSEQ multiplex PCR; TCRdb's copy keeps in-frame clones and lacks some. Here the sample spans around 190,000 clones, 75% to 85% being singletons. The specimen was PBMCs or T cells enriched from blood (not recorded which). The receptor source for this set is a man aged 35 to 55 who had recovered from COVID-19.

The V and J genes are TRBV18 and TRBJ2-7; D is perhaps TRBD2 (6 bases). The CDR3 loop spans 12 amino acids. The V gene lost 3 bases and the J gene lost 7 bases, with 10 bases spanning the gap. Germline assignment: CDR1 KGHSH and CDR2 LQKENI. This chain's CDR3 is CASSPRGLEQYF. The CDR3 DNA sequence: TGTGCCAGCTCACCGCGGGGATTGGAGCAGTACTTC.

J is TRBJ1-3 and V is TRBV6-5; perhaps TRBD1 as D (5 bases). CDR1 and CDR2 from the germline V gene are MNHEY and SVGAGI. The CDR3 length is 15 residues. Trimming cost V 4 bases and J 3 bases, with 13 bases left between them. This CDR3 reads CASSSLGGYGNTIYF. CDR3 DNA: TGTGCCAGCAGTTCCCTGGGGGGGTATGGAAACACCATATATTTT.

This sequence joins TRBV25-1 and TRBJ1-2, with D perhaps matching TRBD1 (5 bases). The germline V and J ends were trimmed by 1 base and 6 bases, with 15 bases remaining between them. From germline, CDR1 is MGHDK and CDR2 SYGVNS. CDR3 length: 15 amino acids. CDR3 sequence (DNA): TGTGCCAGCAGTGAATTTTCGGGGGGTACAAATGGCTACACCTTC. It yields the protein CASSEFSGGTNGYTF.

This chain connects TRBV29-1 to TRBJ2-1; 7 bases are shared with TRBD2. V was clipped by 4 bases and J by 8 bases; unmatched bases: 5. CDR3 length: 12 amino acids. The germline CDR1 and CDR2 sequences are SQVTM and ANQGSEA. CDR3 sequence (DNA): TGCAGCGTTGGGGAGGGAGGGGATGAGCAGTTCTTC. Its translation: CSVGEGGDEQFF.

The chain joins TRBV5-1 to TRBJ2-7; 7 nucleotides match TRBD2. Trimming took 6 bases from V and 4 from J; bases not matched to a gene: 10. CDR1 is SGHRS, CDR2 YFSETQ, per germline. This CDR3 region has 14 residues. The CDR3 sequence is CASMSGLSSYEQYF. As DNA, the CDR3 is TGCGCCAGCATGTCGGGACTATCCTCTTACGAGCAGTACTTC.

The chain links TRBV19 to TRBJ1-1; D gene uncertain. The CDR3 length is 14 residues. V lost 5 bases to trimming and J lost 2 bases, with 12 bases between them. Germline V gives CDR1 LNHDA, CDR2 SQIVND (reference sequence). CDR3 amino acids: CASSLAGSNTEAFF. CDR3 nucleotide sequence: TGTGCCAGTAGTCTAGCGGGGTCTAACACTGAAGCTTTCTTT.

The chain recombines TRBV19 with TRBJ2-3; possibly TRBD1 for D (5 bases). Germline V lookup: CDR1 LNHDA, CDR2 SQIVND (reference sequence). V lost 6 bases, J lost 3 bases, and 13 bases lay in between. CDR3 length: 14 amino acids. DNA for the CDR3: TGTGCCAGTAGGAGCAGGGATCGGACAGATACGCAGTATTTT. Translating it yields CASRSRDRTDTQYF.

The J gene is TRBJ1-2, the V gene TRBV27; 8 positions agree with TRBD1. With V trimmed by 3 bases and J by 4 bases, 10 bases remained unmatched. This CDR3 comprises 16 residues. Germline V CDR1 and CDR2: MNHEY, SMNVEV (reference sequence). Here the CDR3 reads CASSFYQGASGYGYTF. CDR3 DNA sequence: TGTGCCAGCAGTTTCTATCAGGGGGCTTCTGGCTATGGCTACACCTTC.